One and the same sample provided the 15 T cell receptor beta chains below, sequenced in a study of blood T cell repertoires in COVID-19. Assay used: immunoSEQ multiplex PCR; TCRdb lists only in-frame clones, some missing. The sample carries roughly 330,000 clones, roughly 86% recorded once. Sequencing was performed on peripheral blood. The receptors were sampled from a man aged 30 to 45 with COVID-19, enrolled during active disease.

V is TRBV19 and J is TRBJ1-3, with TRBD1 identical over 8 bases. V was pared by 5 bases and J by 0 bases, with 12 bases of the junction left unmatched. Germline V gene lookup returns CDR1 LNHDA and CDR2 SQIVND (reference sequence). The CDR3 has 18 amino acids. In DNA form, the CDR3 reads TGTGCCAGTAGTCGAAGGACCGGGACAGGCCACTCTGGAAACACCATATATTTT. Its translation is CASSRRTGTGHSGNTIYF. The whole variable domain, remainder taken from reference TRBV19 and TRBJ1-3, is DGGITQSPKYLFRKEGQNVTLSCEQNLNHDAMYWYRQDPGQGLRLIYYSQIVNDFQKGDIAEGYSVSREKKESFPLTVTSAQKNPTAFYLCASSRRTGTGHSGNTIYFGEGSWLTVV.

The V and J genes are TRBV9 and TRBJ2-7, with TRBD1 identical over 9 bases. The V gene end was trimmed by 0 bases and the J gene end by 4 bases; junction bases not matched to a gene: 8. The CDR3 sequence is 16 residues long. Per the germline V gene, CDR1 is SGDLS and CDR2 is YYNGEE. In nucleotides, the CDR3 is TGTGCCAGCAGCGTAGCTACGGGACAGGGACAGTACGAGCAGTACTTC. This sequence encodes CASSVATGQGQYEQYF. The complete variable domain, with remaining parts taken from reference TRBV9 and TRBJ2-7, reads DSGVTQTPKHLITATGQRVTLRCSPRSGDLSVYWYQQSLDQGLQFLIQYYNGEERAKGNILERFSAQQFPDLHSELNLSSLELGDSALYFCASSVATGQGQYEQYFGPGTRLTVT.

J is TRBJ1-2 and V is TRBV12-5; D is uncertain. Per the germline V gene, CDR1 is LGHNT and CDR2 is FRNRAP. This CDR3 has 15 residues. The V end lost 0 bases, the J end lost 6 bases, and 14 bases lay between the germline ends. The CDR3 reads CASGLVLGKLNGYTF. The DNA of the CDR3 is TGTGCTAGTGGTTTGGTACTCGGTAAACTTAATGGCTACACCTTC.

CDR3 amino acids: CASSLLIEFRVYEQYF. The CDR3 DNA follows: TGTGCCAGCAGCTTGTTAATTGAGTTTCGAGTATACGAGCAGTACTTC. The V and J genes are TRBV5-6 and TRBJ2-7, with D hard to call. This CDR3 has 16 residues. With 1 base removed from V and 4 bases from J, the gap between germline ends came to 18 bases. Germline CDR1 is SGHDT and CDR2 is YYEEEE.

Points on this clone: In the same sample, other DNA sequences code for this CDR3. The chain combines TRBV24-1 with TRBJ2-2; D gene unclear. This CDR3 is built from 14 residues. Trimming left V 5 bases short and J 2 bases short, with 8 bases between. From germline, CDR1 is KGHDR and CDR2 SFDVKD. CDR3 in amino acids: CATSGRGNTGELFF. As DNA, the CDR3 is TGTGCCACCAGTGGCAGAGGAAACACCGGGGAGCTGTTTTTT.

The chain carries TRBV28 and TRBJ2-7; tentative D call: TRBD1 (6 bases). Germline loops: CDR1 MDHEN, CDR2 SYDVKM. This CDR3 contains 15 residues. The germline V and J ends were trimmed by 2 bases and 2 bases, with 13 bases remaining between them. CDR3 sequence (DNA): TGTGCCAGCAGTTTAAGGGGGACGGTAACCTACGAGCAGTACTTC. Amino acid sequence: CASSLRGTVTYEQYF.

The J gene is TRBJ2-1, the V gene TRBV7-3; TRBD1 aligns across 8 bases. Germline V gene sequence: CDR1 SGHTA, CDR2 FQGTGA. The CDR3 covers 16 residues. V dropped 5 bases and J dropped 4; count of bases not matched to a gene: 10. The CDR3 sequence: CASSATGTGRYNEQFF. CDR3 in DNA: TGTGCCAGCAGCGCGACCGGGACAGGTAGATACAATGAGCAGTTCTTC.

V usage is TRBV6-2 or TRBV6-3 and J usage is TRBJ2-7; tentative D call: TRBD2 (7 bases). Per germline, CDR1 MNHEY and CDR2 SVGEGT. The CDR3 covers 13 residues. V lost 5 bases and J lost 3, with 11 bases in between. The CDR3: CASSPGGGYEQYF. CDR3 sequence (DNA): TGTGCCAGCAGTCCGGGGGGCGGCTACGAGCAGTACTTC.

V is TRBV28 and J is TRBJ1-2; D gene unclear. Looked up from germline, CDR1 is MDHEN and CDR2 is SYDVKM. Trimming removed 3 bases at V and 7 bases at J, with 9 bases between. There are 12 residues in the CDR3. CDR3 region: CASSLVGGGYTF. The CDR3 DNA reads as TGTGCCAGCAGTTTGGTGGGAGGTGGCTACACCTTC.

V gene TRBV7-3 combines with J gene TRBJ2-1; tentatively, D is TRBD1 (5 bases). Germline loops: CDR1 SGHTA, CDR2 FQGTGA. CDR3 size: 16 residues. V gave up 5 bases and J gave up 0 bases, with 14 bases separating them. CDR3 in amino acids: CASSELGRGSYNEQFF. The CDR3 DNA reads TGTGCCAGCAGCGAGTTGGGGCGCGGCTCCTACAATGAGCAGTTCTTC.

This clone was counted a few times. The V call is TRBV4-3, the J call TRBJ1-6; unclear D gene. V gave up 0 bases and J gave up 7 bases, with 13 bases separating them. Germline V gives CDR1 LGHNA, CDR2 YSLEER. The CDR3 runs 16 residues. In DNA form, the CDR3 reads TGCGCCAGCAGCCAAGATATTACAGCCAGCAATTCACCCCTCCACTTT. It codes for CASSQDITASNSPLHF.

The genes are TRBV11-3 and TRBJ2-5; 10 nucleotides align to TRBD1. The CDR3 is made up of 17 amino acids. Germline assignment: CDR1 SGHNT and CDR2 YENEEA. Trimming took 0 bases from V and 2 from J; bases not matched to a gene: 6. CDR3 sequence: CASSLDLGQGSQETQYF. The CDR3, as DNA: TGTGCCAGCAGCTTAGATTTGGGACAGGGGTCTCAAGAGACCCAGTACTTC.

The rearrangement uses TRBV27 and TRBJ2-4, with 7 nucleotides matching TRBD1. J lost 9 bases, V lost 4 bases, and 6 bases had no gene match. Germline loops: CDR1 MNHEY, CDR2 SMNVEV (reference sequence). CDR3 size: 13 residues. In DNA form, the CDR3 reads TGTGCCAGCAGTTCGACAGGGAACCCCATTCAGTACTTC. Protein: CASSSTGNPIQYF.

The CDR3: CASSGQGALWGNQPQHF. The CDR3 DNA is TGTGCCAGCAGCGGTCAGGGGGCCCTATGGGGCAATCAGCCCCAGCATTTT. V gene TRBV5-5 combines with J gene TRBJ1-5, with 8 bases that match TRBD1. Trimming took 4 bases from V and 2 from J; bases not matched to a gene: 11. Germline CDR1 reads SGHKS; CDR2 reads YYEKEE (reference sequence). This CDR3 has 17 residues. Using reference TRBV5-5 and TRBJ1-5 for the parts outside the CDR3, the full variable domain is DAGVTQSPTHLIKTRGQQVTLRCSPISGHKSVSWYQQVLGQGPQFIFQYYEKEERGRGNFPDRFSARQFPNYSSELNVNALLLGDSALYLCASSGQGALWGNQPQHFGDGTRLSIL.

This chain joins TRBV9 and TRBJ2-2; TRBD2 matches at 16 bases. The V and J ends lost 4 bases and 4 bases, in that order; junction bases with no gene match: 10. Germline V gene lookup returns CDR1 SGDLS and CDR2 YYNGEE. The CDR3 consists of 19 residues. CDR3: CASSWSGLAGGPGTGELFF. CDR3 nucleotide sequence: TGTGCCAGCAGCTGGTCGGGACTAGCGGGGGGGCCGGGCACCGGGGAGCTGTTTTTT.